This T cell receptor beta chain was obtained from a study of human T cells and chemical hapten exposure. General study findings and limits: In the PT1 data, expanded TCR counts showed a positive correlation with patch test score.

Original handling: Per-sample TCR counts ranged from roughly 20,000 to 750,000, median 95,638. MiXCR, run by TCRdb on the RACE reads, gives a single entry per CDR3 protein. The V and J calls follow TCRdb's processing rather than the paper's. This table holds 70,000 to 80,000 distinct CDR3 sequences, more than 30% found once. With regard to this clonotype: Its cognate antigen is unknown.

Germline CDR1 is SGHAT and CDR2 is FQNNGV. The V and J ends lost 6 bases and 4 bases, in that order; junction bases with no gene match: 7. The CDR3 has 14 amino acids. Time point denoted: patch test 1, 2 weeks after DPC sensitization. Treatment: therapeutic diphenylcyclopropenone sensitization with weekly scalp DPC. Blood was collected ahead of every patch test applied. The receptor was derived from a man aged 40-55 years with alopecia areata. Some clones in this sample may be carry-over from other donors' samples. Sequenced here: whole blood, sampled in connection with sensitization to the hapten diphenylcyclopropenone (DPC). V is TRBV11-2 and J is TRBJ2-7; 9 bases line up with TRBD1. The CDR3 loop reads CASSPGTGQYEQYF. As DNA, the CDR3 is TGTGCCAGCAGTCCCGGGACAGGGCAGTACGAGCAGTACTTC.